This paragraph reports one T cell receptor (beta chain). The sample comes from a study of control samples from healthy donors and cancer patients. Trimming pared 5 bases from V and 2 bases from J, leaving 12 bases between. The CDR3 spans 14 residues. CDR1 is LNHDA and CDR2 is SQIVND in the germline V gene (reference sequence). TCRdb's table, derived via immunoSEQ multiplex PCR, lists solely in-frame clones and lacks some. The sample has some 120,000 clones; more than 70% are singletons. This sequence originates from a middle-aged man in good health. The chain carries TRBV19 and TRBJ1-1, with D tentatively TRBD1 (6 bases). Sequencing was done on a sample of blood. The CDR3 DNA is TGTGCCAGTAGTCCCGGGACACCCAACACTGAAGCTTTCTTT. Its translation: CASSPGTPNTEAFF.